This is a list of T cell receptor beta chains from one sample in a study of cytomegalovirus exposure and HLA in healthy donors. Produced via immunoSEQ multiplex PCR; TCRdb's table is partial and in-frame only. There are tens of thousands of clones in the sample; about 78% occur only once, and more than 3% lies in the top ten. Sequenced material: PBMCs. Every receptor here comes from a man younger than 35 in good health and CMV-seronegative. The conserved cysteine and the conserved F or W are not part of the CDR3 here. Clone sizes are given selectively: once, few, many, or a class where the clone is expanded.

cdr3_aa j_call clone_size v_call
ASSLVAGGQEETQY TRBJ2-5 NA TRBV11-3
ASSLPGTGSGAF TRBJ1-1 few TRBV4-1
ASSVGGHPTGELF TRBJ2-2 NA TRBV9
ASSLSGTGDYNEQF TRBJ2-1 NA TRBV27
ASSLVPGGLGDRGY TRBJ2-5 NA TRBV7-8
ASSDRTNYGYT TRBJ1-2 few TRBV19
ASSLGQGAPLTEAF TRBJ1-1 few TRBV19
ASSEEQGIVYEQY TRBJ2-7 NA TRBV2
ASSLLLLRETQY TRBJ2-5 NA TRBV5-1
ASSLGGGPVWKGTDTQY TRBJ2-3 NA TRBV5-1
ASREGASGFIPYEQY TRBJ2-7 once TRBV2
ASSLIRTDQPQH TRBJ1-5 few TRBV27
ASSLWGDKGENTGELF TRBJ2-2 NA TRBV7-7
ASSPREGRGGTGELF TRBJ2-2 NA TRBV9
ASSLRQGGTEAF TRBJ1-1 NA TRBV7-3
ASTPAGGNTGELF TRBJ2-2 few TRBV6-5
ASTRGGEASPLH TRBJ1-6 NA TRBV6-5
ASSLIRRTGGAGNTEAF TRBJ1-1 NA TRBV7-3
ASSVKQGNTEAF TRBJ1-1 NA TRBV6-5
AWKGLDRREQY TRBJ2-7 NA TRBV30
ASSQDGGNQFRLF TRBJ2-2 NA TRBV4-3
ASSQDPGLVSTGELF TRBJ2-2 NA TRBV4-2
ASSPGGNTEAF TRBJ1-1 NA TRBV14
ASTLGGGTGANVLT TRBJ2-6 NA TRBV13
ASSLRAAGQY TRBJ2-7 NA TRBV7-9
ASSPWTSGGPDTQY TRBJ2-3 once TRBV5-1
ASSARLTGYGYT TRBJ1-2 NA TRBV9
ASRPGAGYHEQY TRBJ2-7 NA TRBV19
ASSELGVGQPQH TRBJ1-5 NA TRBV6-1
AIDRGRETQY TRBJ2-5 NA TRBV2
ASTRSGTGEYGYT TRBJ1-2 once TRBV28
ASGGRTGGVGDTQY TRBJ2-3 once TRBV10-1
SGGTANYGYT TRBJ1-2 NA TRBV29-1
ASRPWGAGGLDTQY TRBJ2-3 NA TRBV7-2
ASSLAGQGYNEQF TRBJ2-1 NA TRBV5-1
ASRSSYGYT TRBJ1-2 NA TRBV28
ASSQAVTDSGANVLT TRBJ2-6 NA TRBV4-1
ASKERGFYNEQF TRBJ2-1 NA TRBV2
ASSVSVEKETQY TRBJ2-5 NA TRBV9
SVTDFLNEKLF TRBJ1-4 NA TRBV29-1
ASSSRGGTTYNEQF TRBJ2-1 NA TRBV18